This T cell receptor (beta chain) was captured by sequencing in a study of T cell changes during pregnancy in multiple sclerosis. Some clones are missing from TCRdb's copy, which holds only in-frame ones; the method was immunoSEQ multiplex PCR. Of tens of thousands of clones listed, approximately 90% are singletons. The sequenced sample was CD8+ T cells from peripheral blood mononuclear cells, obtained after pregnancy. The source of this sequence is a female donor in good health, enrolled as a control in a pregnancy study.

The CDR3 nucleotides are TGTGCCAGCAGCCCAAGGGGAGGGGAGACCCAGTACTTC. Translating gives CASSPRGGETQYF. The chain carries TRBV7-2 and TRBJ2-5; 7 nucleotides match TRBD2. Germline lookup yields CDR1 SGHTA and CDR2 FQGNSA. V dropped 5 bases and J dropped 5; count of bases not matched to a gene: 5. The CDR3 spans 13 residues.